The clone carrying this T cell receptor (beta chain) showed up just a few times. Its target is not known. Time point indicated: patch test 1, 2 weeks after DPC sensitization. Treatment of the sample: therapeutic diphenylcyclopropenone sensitization with weekly scalp DPC. This specimen comes from a study of human T cells and chemical hapten exposure. Study-wide context: DPC (0.01%) was patch tested on the upper back and read at 6 days. Study conclusions and caveats: Following DPC sensitization, TCRs present above 1 in 1000 frequency showed no change.

Trimming removed 6 bases at V and 4 bases at J, with 22 bases between. The CDR3 runs to 16 residues. Germline V lookup: CDR1 DFQATT, CDR2 SNEGSKA (reference sequence). TCRdb re-called the RACE reads with MiXCR, one entry per CDR3 protein. The sample holds approximately 80,000 distinct CDR3 sequences, about 10% seen once. The sequenced sample was whole blood, obtained in connection with sensitization to the hapten diphenylcyclopropenone (DPC). This receptor was obtained from a woman aged 45-59 years with alopecia areata. Some clones in this sample may be carry-over from other donors' samples. The rearrangement joins TRBV20-1 to TRBJ2-1; possibly TRBD2 for D (7 bases). The CDR3 coding sequence is TGCAGTGCCAATCGTGGTCGGGGGGCCACGTACAATGAGCAGTTCTTC. This codes for CSANRGRGATYNEQFF.